The next 25 T cell receptor beta chains were all read from a single sample in a study of blood T cell repertoires in COVID-19. Clones were read by immunoSEQ multiplex PCR, and TCRdb kept only the in-frame ones, dropping some. The table records over 100,000 clones, about nine tenths of them present only once. Material for sequencing was peripheral blood. The receptors shown here come from a woman aged 45-60 years with COVID-19, enrolled during active disease.

V usage is TRBV7-3 and J usage is TRBJ1-2; TRBD1 agrees at 8 bases. The CDR3 has 14 residues. The germline V gene has CDR1 SGHTA and CDR2 FQGTGA. Losses at the gene ends were 3 bases for V and 5 bases for J; bases not matched to a gene: 5. CDR3 in amino acids: CASSLTGEGYGYTF. The CDR3 DNA sequence: TGTGCCAGCAGCTTGACAGGGGAGGGGTATGGCTACACCTTC.

The sample holds one count of this clone. This chain joins TRBV10-2 and TRBJ1-5; D not certain. The CDR3 sequence is 14 residues long. Germline CDR1 and CDR2: WSHSY and SAAADI. The germline V and J ends were trimmed by 10 bases and 7 bases, with 20 bases remaining between them. Written as DNA, the CDR3 is TGCGCCACCACCCTAGGAGCAGCCACCCAGCCCCAGCATTTT. It specifies CATTLGAATQPQHF.

The chain combines TRBV3-1 (or the pseudogene TRBV3-2) with TRBJ2-7; no definite D call. The V gene lost 5 bases and the J gene lost 1 base, with 3 bases spanning the gap. CDR1 and CDR2 from the germline V gene are LGHDT and YNNKEL (reference sequence). This CDR3 has 11 residues. CDR3 coding DNA: TGTGCCAGCAGCTATTCCTACGAGCAGTACTTC. Translating gives CASSYSYEQYF.

The rearrangement joins TRBV6-8 to TRBJ1-1, with D possibly TRBD1 on 6 matching bases. V was shortened by 4 bases and J by 11 bases, with 14 bases between the two germline ends. From germline, CDR1 is MNHGY and CDR2 SAAAGT. The CDR3 extends over 12 amino acids. CDR3 sequence: CASSSVQGVAFF. CDR3 sequence (DNA): TGTGCCAGCAGTTCGGTACAGGGAGTCGCTTTCTTT.

This rearrangement joins TRBV19 to TRBJ2-1, with TRBD1 identical over 8 bases. V shed 5 bases and J 8 bases; nucleotides not matched to a gene: 11. Per the germline V gene, CDR1 is LNHDA and CDR2 is SQIVND (reference sequence). This CDR3 is 15 amino acids long. The CDR3 nucleotides are TGTGCCAGTAGTTTTTCCGGGACAGGTATCGATGAGCAGTTCTTC. It codes for CASSFSGTGIDEQFF.

The genes are TRBV12-5 and TRBJ1-1; D is unresolved. The CDR3 spans 16 residues. From germline, CDR1 is LGHNT and CDR2 FRNRAP. Trimming took 7 bases from V and 2 from J, leaving 20 bases between them. CDR3 in amino acids: CASASGDYALNTEAFF. CDR3 sequence (DNA): TGTGCTAGTGCCTCAGGAGACTACGCCTTAAACACTGAAGCTTTCTTT.

This clone was picked up one time. This chain connects TRBV11-2 to TRBJ2-3, with TRBD1 identical over 8 bases. Germline-derived CDR1 and CDR2 are SGHAT and FQNNGV. Trimming at V came to 0 bases and at J to 7 bases, leaving 6 bases not matched to a gene. This CDR3 is built from 15 residues. The CDR3 spells CASSLDSGTGYTQYF. The CDR3 region has the DNA TGTGCCAGCAGCTTAGATTCGGGGACAGGTTATACGCAGTATTTT. Complete variable domain (other parts from reference TRBV11-2 and TRBJ2-3): EAGVAQSPRYKIIEKRQSVAFWCNPISGHATLYWYQQILGQGPKLLIQFQNNGVVDDSQLPKDRFSAERLKGVDSTLKIQPAKLEDSAVYLCASSLDSGTGYTQYFGPGTRLTVL.

The rearrangement uses TRBV4-2 and TRBJ2-7; 7 bases align to TRBD2. Germline V lookup: CDR1 LGHNA, CDR2 YNFKEQ. After removal of 0 bases from V and 3 bases from J, the junction contained 11 bases not matched to a gene. This CDR3 spans 17 amino acids. The DNA of the CDR3 is TGTGCCAGCAGCCAAGATGCCCCAAGCGGGGTTGTCTACGAGCAGTACTTC. This translates into CASSQDAPSGVVYEQYF.

The CDR3 bases are TGTGCCAGCAGCCAAGTCCAGACAGGGGTACTTGGCTACACCTTC. This codes for CASSQVQTGVLGYTF. The genes are TRBV3-1 (or the pseudogene TRBV3-2) and TRBJ1-2, with 8 bases matching TRBD1. The J segment lost 7 bases and the V segment lost 1 base, leaving 8 bases of the junction unmatched. Germline values: CDR1 LGHDT, CDR2 YNNKEL (reference sequence). The CDR3 has 15 residues.

The chain employs TRBV20-1 and TRBJ2-7, with D possibly TRBD1 on 6 matching bases. Trimming stripped 7 bases from V and 4 bases from J, with 11 bases between. Germline V lookup: CDR1 DFQATT, CDR2 SNEGSKA (reference sequence). CDR3 length equals 11 residues. The CDR3 is CSVVTGYEQYF. The CDR3 DNA reads as TGCAGTGTGGTGACAGGTTACGAGCAGTACTTC.

The rearrangement links TRBV18 to TRBJ1-5, with 9 bases matching TRBD1. Germline CDR1 KGHSH, CDR2 LQKENI. This CDR3 has 15 residues. The junction had 4 bases not matched to a gene; V was cut back by 4 bases and J by 3 bases. CDR3: CASSRTGADNQPQHF. CDR3 in DNA: TGTGCCAGCTCACGGACAGGGGCCGACAATCAGCCCCAGCATTTT.

The chain has TRBV3-1 (or the pseudogene TRBV3-2) and TRBJ2-3; 7 positions match TRBD2. The CDR3 runs 15 residues. V shed 5 bases, J shed 3 bases, and the junction held 8 bases outside the gene matches. Per the germline V gene, CDR1 is LGHDT and CDR2 is YNNKEL (reference sequence). The CDR3 nucleotides are TGTGCCAGCAGCACCCGACTAGCTTCAACAGATACGCAGTATTTT. This translates into CASSTRLASTDTQYF.

The chain recombines TRBV11-2 with TRBJ1-1; D possibly corresponds to TRBD1 (6 bases). Germline V gene lookup returns CDR1 SGHAT and CDR2 FQNNGV. The V end was cut by 5 bases, the J end by 5 bases, with 18 bases between. The CDR3 is made up of 15 amino acids. The CDR3 here is CASSPKAGGRTEAFF. CDR3 DNA: TGTGCCAGCAGCCCAAAGGCGGGGGGGCGTACTGAAGCTTTCTTT.

The CDR3, as DNA: TGTGCCAGCCGGGACAGGGAGAACACCGGGGAGCTGTTTTTT. It specifies CASRDRENTGELFF. This sequence joins TRBV10-3 and TRBJ2-2; TRBD1 aligns across 9 bases. In germline, CDR1 is ENHRY, CDR2 SYGVKD. Germline trimming cut 10 bases from V and 1 base from J; bases unmatched to any gene: 4. The CDR3 is made up of 14 amino acids.

The chain employs TRBV24-1 and TRBJ1-6; D perhaps matches TRBD1 (5 bases). Trimming took 5 bases from V and 5 from J, leaving 9 bases between them. The CDR3 loop spans 14 amino acids. Germline V gene lookup returns CDR1 KGHDR and CDR2 SFDVKD. CDR3 sequence: CATSAAGNNSPLHF. The CDR3 DNA reads as TGTGCCACCAGTGCGGCAGGGAATAATTCACCCCTCCACTTT.

This chain uses TRBV2 with TRBJ1-5; unclear D gene. Trimming removed 4 bases at V and 7 bases at J, with 8 bases between. This CDR3 is 12 amino acids long. Germline CDR1 and CDR2: SNHLY and FYNNEI. CDR3 sequence (DNA): TGTGCCAGCAGTGTAGGAGTCCAGCCCCAGCATTTT. Translated, it gives CASSVGVQPQHF.

This chain joins TRBV27 and TRBJ2-6, with D unresolved. Germline-derived CDR1 and CDR2 are MNHEY and SMNVEV (reference sequence). The CDR3 has 14 amino acids. Trimming cost V 4 bases and J 3 bases, with 7 bases left between them. CDR3 region: CASSSLYGANVLTF. The CDR3 coding sequence is TGTGCCAGCAGTTCCCTTTATGGGGCCAACGTCCTGACTTTC. The complete variable domain, with remaining parts taken from reference TRBV27 and TRBJ2-6, reads EAQVTQNPRYLITVTGKKLTVTCSQNMNHEYMSWYRQDPGLGLRQIYYSMNVEVTDKGDVPEGYKVSRKEKRNFPLILESPSPNQTSLYFCASSSLYGANVLTFGAGSRLTVL.

V gene TRBV5-1 combines with J gene TRBJ2-3, with 9 bases that match TRBD1. Germline trimming cut 4 bases from V and 5 bases from J; bases unmatched to any gene: 5. CDR1 SGHRS and CDR2 YFSETQ come from the germline V gene. The CDR3 is 14 residues long. Here the CDR3 reads CASSPQGAGDTQYF. CDR3 sequence (DNA): TGCGCCAGCAGCCCACAGGGGGCGGGAGATACGCAGTATTTT.

This clone has more than one count but fewer than ten. The sample contains more than one DNA sequence encoding this CDR3. The chain couples TRBV5-1 to TRBJ1-1; D uncertain. Germline V gene lookup returns CDR1 SGHRS and CDR2 YFSETQ. Trimming left V 2 bases short and J 5 bases short, with 7 bases between. CDR3 length: 12 residues. In DNA form, the CDR3 reads TGCGCCAGCAGCTTCGGCGGGACTGAAGCTTTCTTT. Translating it yields CASSFGGTEAFF.

CDR3 DNA: TGTGCCAGCAGTTTGGCCGCCGGGACAGGCTACAATGAGCAGTTCTTC. Translated, it gives CASSLAAGTGYNEQFF. V usage is TRBV28 and J usage is TRBJ2-1; 8 positions match TRBD1. This CDR3 contains 16 residues. Trimming removed 3 bases from V and 3 bases from J; junction bases left unmatched: 7. Germline lookup yields CDR1 MDHEN and CDR2 SYDVKM.

This clone appeared once. The CDR3 coding sequence is TGTGCCAGCAGCCCATCGGGGTCCCTTGGCTACACCTTC. It translates to CASSPSGSLGYTF. The rearrangement joins TRBV7-2 to TRBJ1-2; D unresolved. CDR3 length: 13 residues. V lost 5 bases, J lost 7 bases, and 14 bases lay in between. CDR1 is SGHTA and CDR2 is FQGNSA in the germline V gene.

This clone occurred once. This chain links TRBV19 with TRBJ1-1; D remains ambiguous. V was clipped by 1 base and J by 0 bases, with 12 bases between them. CDR1 is LNHDA, CDR2 SQIVND, per germline (reference sequence). The CDR3 consists of 16 residues. In DNA, the CDR3 is TGTGCCAGTAGTATAGGGCCAGGCAGCCTGAACACTGAAGCTTTCTTT. Translation: CASSIGPGSLNTEAFF.

J is TRBJ1-1 and V is TRBV7-3, with D hard to call. In germline, CDR1 is SGHTA, CDR2 FQGTGA. The germline V and J ends were trimmed by 8 bases and 2 bases, with 12 bases remaining between them. CDR3 length: 13 residues. CDR3 amino acids: CASGIDYNTEAFF. In DNA form, the CDR3 reads TGTGCCAGCGGGATCGACTATAACACTGAAGCTTTCTTT.

On this clone itself: Other DNA variants within this sample encode the same CDR3. The chain employs TRBV28 and TRBJ2-7; weak D call: TRBD1 (6 bases). V was pared by 7 bases and J by 2 bases, with 18 bases between. The CDR3 is 15 amino acids. Per the germline V gene, CDR1 is MDHEN and CDR2 is SYDVKM. The CDR3 DNA reads as TGTGCCAGCACTACAACAGGGCCCGGGGCCTACGAGCAGTACTTC. The encoded protein is CASTTTGPGAYEQYF.

This rearrangement joins TRBV19 to TRBJ2-3, with D tentatively TRBD2 (5 bases). Germline V CDR1 and CDR2: LNHDA, SQIVND (reference sequence). The CDR3 is made up of 14 amino acids. V was pared by 1 base and J by 1 base, with 6 bases between. The CDR3 nucleotides read TGTGCCAGTAGTATAGTGGAGGGCACAGATACGCAGTATTTT. It yields the protein CASSIVEGTDTQYF.